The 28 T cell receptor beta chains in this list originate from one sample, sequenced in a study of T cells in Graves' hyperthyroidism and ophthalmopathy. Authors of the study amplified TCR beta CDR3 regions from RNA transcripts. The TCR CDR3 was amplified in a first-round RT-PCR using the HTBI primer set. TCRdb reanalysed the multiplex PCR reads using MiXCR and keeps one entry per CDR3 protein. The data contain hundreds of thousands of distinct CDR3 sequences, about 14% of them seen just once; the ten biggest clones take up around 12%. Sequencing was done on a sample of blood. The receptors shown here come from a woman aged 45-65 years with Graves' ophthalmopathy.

The CDR3 is CASMGLAGRAQYF. The DNA of the CDR3 is TGCGCCAGTATGGGACTAGCGGGCCGGGCCCAGTACTTC. The chain carries TRBV10-2 and TRBJ2-5, with 12 bases fitting TRBD2. This CDR3 comprises 13 residues. The V and J ends lost 9 bases and 9 bases, in that order; junction bases with no gene match: 8. Germline V gene sequence: CDR1 WSHSY, CDR2 SAAADI.

The CDR3 nucleotides read TGCAGTGCTAGCCCGGGACTAGCGGGAGATTTTGGGGCCAACGTCCTGACTTTC. This sequence encodes CSASPGLAGDFGANVLTF. The chain uses TRBV20-1 and TRBJ2-6, with 14 bases that match TRBD2. Germline CDR1 is DFQATT and CDR2 is SNEGSKA (reference sequence). The CDR3 sequence is 18 residues long. Trimming at V came to 3 bases and at J to 3 bases, leaving 7 bases not matched to a gene.

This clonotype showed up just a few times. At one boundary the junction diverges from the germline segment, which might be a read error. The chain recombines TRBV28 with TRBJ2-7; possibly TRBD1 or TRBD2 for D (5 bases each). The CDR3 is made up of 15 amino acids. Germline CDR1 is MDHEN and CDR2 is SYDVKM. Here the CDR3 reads CASNTGQDTSHEQYF. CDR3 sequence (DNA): TGTGCCAGCAACACGGGGCAGGACACCTCCCACGAGCAGTACTTC.

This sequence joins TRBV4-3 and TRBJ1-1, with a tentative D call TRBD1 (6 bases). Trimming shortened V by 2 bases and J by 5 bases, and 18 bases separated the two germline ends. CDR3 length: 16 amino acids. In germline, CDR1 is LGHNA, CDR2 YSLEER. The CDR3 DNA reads TGCGCCAGCAGCCAATGGACAGACCTTTCGGGGACTGAAGCTTTCTTT. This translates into CASSQWTDLSGTEAFF.

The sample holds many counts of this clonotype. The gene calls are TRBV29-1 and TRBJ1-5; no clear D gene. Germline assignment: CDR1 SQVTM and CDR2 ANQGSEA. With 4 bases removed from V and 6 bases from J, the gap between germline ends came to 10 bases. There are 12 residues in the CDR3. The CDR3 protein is CSVAALGQPQHF. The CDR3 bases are TGCAGCGTTGCTGCCCTCGGTCAGCCCCAGCATTTT.

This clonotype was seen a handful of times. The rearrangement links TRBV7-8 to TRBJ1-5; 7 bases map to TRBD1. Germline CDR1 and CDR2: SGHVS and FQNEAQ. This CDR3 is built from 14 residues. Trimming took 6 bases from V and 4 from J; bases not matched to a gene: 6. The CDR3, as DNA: TGTGCCAGCAGTTCGGACAGGATAAATCAGCCCCAGCATTTT. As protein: CASSSDRINQPQHF.

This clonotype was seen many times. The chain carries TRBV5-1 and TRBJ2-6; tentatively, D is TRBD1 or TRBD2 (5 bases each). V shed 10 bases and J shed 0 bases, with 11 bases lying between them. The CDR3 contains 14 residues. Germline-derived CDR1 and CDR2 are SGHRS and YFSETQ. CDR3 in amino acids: CASRGTSGANVLTF. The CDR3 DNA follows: TGCGCCTCGCGAGGGACCTCTGGGGCCAACGTCCTGACTTTC.

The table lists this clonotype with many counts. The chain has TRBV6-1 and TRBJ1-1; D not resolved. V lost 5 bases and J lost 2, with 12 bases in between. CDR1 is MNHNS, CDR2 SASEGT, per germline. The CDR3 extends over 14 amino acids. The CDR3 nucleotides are TGTGCCAGCAGTCCCCGTGCGGTTAACACTGAAGCTTTCTTT. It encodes CASSPRAVNTEAFF.

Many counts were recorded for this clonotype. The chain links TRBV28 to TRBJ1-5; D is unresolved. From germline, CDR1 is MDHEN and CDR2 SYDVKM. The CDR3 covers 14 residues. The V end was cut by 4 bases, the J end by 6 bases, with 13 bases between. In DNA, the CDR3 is TGTGCCAGCAGTTCCCGGTGGGTTGGTCAGCCCCAGCATTTT. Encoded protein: CASSSRWVGQPQHF.

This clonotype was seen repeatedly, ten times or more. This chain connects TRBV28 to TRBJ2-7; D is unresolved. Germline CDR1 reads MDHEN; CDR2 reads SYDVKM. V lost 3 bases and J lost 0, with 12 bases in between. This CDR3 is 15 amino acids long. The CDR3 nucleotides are TGTGCCAGCAGTTTTTCCCTGGGCAGCTCCTACGAGCAGTACTTC. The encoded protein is CASSFSLGSSYEQYF. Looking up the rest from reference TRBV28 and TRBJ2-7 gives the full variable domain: DVKVTQSSRYLVKRTGEKVFLECVQDMDHENMFWYRQDPGLGLRLIYFSYDVKMKEKGDIPEGYSVSREKKERFSLILESASTNQTSMYLCASSFSLGSSYEQYFGPGTRLTVT.

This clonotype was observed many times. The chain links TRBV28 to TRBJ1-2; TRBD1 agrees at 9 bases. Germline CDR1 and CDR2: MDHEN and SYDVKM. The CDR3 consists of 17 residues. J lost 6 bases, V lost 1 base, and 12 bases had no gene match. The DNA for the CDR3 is TGTGCCAGCAGTTTATTCGGGGACAGGGTAATCGTCCATGGCTACACCTTC. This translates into CASSLFGDRVIVHGYTF.

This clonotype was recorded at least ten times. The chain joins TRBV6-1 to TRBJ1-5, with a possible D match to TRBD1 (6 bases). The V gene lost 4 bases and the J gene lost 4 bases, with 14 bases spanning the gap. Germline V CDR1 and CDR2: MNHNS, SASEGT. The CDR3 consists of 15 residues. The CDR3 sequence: CASSGGTTFNQPQHF. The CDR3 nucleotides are TGTGCCAGCAGTGGGGGGACAACGTTTAATCAGCCCCAGCATTTT.

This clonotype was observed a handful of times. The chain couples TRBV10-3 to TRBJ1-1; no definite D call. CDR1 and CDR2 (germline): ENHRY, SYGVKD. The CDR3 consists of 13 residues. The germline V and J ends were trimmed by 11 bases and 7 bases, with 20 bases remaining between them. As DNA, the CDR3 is TGTGCCTCGCGGTCCTTAACGGCCCTTGAAGCTTTCTTT. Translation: CASRSLTALEAFF.

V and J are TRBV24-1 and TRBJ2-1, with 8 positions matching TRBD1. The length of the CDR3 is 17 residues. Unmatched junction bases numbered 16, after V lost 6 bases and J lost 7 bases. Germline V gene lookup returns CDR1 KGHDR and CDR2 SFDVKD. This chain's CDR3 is CATSRKTGGGLGNEQFF. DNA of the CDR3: TGTGCCACCAGTAGGAAAACAGGGGGTGGTTTAGGGAATGAGCAGTTCTTC.

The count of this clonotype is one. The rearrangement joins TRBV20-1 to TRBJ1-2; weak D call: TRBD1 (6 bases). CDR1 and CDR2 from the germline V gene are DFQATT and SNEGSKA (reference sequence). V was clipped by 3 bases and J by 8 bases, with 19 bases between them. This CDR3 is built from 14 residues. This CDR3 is CSARTGDRYLGYTF. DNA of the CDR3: TGCAGTGCTAGGACCGGAGACAGGTACTTAGGCTACACCTTC.

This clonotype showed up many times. The CDR3: CASSLDREGGYEQYF. The CDR3 region has the DNA TGCGCCAGCAGCTTGGATCGGGAGGGCGGTTACGAGCAGTACTTC. The chain combines TRBV5-1 with TRBJ2-7; 8 nucleotides agree with TRBD2. This CDR3 is 15 amino acids long. Germline-derived CDR1 and CDR2 are SGHRS and YFSETQ. Losses at the gene ends were 0 bases for V and 4 bases for J; bases not matched to a gene: 6.

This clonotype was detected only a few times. The DNA for the CDR3 is TGTGCCAGTCAGGTCGGGGGGGGCAATCAGCCCCAGCATTTT. This gives the protein CASQVGGGNQPQHF. The rearrangement links TRBV19 to TRBJ1-5; D might be TRBD1 (5 bases). Germline CDR1 reads LNHDA; CDR2 reads SQIVND (reference sequence). This CDR3 is built from 14 residues. The V end was cut by 8 bases, the J end by 2 bases, with 13 bases between.

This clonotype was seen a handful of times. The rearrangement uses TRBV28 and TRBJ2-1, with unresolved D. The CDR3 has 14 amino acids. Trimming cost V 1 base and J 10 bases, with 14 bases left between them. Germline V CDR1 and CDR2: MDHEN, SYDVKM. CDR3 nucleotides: TGTGCCAGCAGTTTATCTATACCACTTTGGGAGCAGTTCTTC. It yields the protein CASSLSIPLWEQFF.

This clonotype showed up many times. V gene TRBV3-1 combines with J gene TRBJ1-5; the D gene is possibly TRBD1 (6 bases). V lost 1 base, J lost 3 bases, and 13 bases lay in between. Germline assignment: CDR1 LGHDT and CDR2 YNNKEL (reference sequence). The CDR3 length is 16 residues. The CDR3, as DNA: TGTGCCAGCAGCCAAGGGGACAAGCACACCAATCAGCCCCAGCATTTT. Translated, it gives CASSQGDKHTNQPQHF.

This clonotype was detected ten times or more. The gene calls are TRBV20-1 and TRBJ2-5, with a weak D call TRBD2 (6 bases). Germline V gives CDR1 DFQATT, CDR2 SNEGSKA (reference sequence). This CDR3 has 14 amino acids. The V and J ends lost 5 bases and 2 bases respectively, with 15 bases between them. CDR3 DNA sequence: TGCAGTGCTGAGGACTACACAGAACAAGAGACCCAGTACTTC. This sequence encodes CSAEDYTEQETQYF.

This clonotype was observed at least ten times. The CDR3 DNA is TGTGCCATCAGTGAGTCTAGCGGGAGGAACTACAATGAGCAGTTCTTC. As protein: CAISESSGRNYNEQFF. The chain couples TRBV10-3 to TRBJ2-1, with TRBD2 matching 10 bases. Germline V gene sequence: CDR1 ENHRY, CDR2 SYGVKD. The trim removed 0 bases at V and 3 bases at J, leaving 2 bases unmatched. The CDR3 sequence is 16 residues long.

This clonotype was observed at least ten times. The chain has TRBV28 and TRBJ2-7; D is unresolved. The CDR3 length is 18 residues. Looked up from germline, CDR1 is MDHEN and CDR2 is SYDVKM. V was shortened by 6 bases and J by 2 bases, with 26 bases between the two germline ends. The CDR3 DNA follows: TGTGCCAGCAGCCCCACCGGACCGCAAGGGTCCCAGGCCTACGAGCAGTACTTC. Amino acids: CASSPTGPQGSQAYEQYF.

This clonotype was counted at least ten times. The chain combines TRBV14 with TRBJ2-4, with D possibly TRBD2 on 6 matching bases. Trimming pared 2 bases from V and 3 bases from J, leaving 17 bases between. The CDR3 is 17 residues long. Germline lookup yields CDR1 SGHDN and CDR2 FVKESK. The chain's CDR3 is CASSQFTEGQDKNIQYF. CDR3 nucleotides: TGTGCCAGCAGCCAATTTACGGAGGGCCAGGACAAAAACATTCAGTACTTC.

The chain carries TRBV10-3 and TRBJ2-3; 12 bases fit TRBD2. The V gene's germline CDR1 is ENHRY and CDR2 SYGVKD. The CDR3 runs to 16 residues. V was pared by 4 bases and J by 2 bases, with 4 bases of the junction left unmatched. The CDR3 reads CAISAGLAGSTDTQYF. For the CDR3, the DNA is TGTGCCATCAGTGCGGGACTAGCGGGTTCCACAGATACGCAGTATTTT.

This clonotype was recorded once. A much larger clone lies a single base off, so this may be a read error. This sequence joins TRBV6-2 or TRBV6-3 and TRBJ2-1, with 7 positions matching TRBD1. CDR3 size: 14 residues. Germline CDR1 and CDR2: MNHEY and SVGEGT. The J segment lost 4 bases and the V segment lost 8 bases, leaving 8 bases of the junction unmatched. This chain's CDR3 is CASEPGQTYNEQFF. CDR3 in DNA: TGTGCCAGCGAACCGGGACAGACATACAATGAGCAGTTCTTC.

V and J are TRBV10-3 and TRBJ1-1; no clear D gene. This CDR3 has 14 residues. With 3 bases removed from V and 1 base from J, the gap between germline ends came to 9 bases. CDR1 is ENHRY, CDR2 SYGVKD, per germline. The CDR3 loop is CAISEPRKNTEAFF. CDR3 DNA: TGTGCCATCAGTGAACCCAGGAAGAACACTGAAGCTTTCTTT.

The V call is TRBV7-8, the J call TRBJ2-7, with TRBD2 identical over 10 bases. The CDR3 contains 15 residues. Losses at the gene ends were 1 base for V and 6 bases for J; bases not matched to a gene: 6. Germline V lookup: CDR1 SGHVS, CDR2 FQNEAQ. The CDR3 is CASSLELAGMPEQYF. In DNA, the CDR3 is TGTGCCAGCAGCTTAGAACTAGCGGGAATGCCCGAGCAGTACTTC.

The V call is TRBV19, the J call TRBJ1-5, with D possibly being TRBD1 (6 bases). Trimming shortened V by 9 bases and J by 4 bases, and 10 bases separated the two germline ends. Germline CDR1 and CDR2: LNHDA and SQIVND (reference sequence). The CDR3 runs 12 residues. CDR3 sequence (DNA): TGTGCCAGCCGGGACATTAATCAGCCCCAGCATTTT. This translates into CASRDINQPQHF.